This T cell receptor beta chain was recorded in a study of response to subunit inactivated influenza vaccine. Study results and limitations: Every seasonal influenza vaccination brings in few new T cells, the authors suggested.

TCRdb itself ran the RT-PCR reads through MiXCR, one entry per CDR3 protein. The sample holds over 400,000 distinct CDR3 sequences, 13% seen once. The CDR3 loop spans 16 amino acids. The trim removed 0 bases at V and 7 bases at J, leaving 8 bases unmatched. With respect to this clonotype: Its antigen is undetermined.

The chain couples TRBV12-3 or TRBV12-4 to TRBJ2-1, with 8 bases that match TRBD1. The sequencing used PBMCs from blood, collected 35 to 45 days after vaccination. The source is a man over 45 who received an inactivated influenza vaccine. The CDR3 sequence is CASSLASRTGLNEQFF. The CDR3 DNA sequence: TGTGCCAGCAGTTTAGCGTCCAGGACAGGGTTAAATGAGCAGTTCTTC.